This entry lists 17 T cell receptor beta chains sequenced from one sample in a study of blood T cell repertoires in COVID-19. Sequencing used immunoSEQ multiplex PCR; TCRdb keeps in-frame clones, though not all of them. Of 120,000 to 150,000 clones detected, roughly 89% appear once; the ten largest clones hold over 0.85%. Sequenced sample: peripheral blood. Receptor source: a woman in her forties or fifties with acute or convalescent COVID-19.

This chain joins TRBV30 and TRBJ1-2; tentative D call: TRBD1 (6 bases). CDR3 length equals 11 residues. V lost 1 base to trimming and J lost 8 bases, with 8 bases between them. The germline V gene encodes CDR1 GTSNPN and CDR2 SVGIG (reference sequence). The CDR3 loop is CAWSGRGGYTF. The DNA for the CDR3 is TGTGCCTGGAGTGGAAGGGGGGGCTACACCTTC.

The chain joins TRBV30 to TRBJ1-6, with D possibly matching TRBD1 (5 bases). V gave up 1 base and J gave up 7 bases, with 11 bases separating them. Germline V gene lookup returns CDR1 GTSNPN and CDR2 SVGIG (reference sequence). The CDR3 length is 14 residues. CDR3 bases: TGTGCCTGGAGTGGCGGACAACTAAATTCACCCCTCCACTTT. It translates to CAWSGGQLNSPLHF.

This rearrangement joins TRBV3-1 (or the pseudogene TRBV3-2) to TRBJ2-7; 10 positions agree with TRBD1. V lost 4 bases and J lost 6; bases outside the gene matches: 6. The CDR3 contains 14 residues. CDR1 is LGHDT and CDR2 is YNNKEL in the germline V gene (reference sequence). In DNA form, the CDR3 reads TGTGCCAGCAGCCTCCTGACAGGGGGCCGCGAGCAGTACTTC. Translation: CASSLLTGGREQYF.

This chain joins TRBV10-3 and TRBJ2-7; the D gene is possibly TRBD1 (6 bases). The germline V gene encodes CDR1 ENHRY and CDR2 SYGVKD. V was shortened by 5 bases and J by 5 bases, with 16 bases between the two germline ends. This CDR3 region has 14 residues. The CDR3 coding sequence is TGTGCCATCAGTAAGGACAGTAGTCGTAACGAGCAGTACTTC. Protein product: CAISKDSSRNEQYF.

DNA of the CDR3: TGTGCCAGCAGCTTGGGCGATACAGGGTCAGGTGGCTACACCTTC. Amino acid sequence: CASSLGDTGSGGYTF. The chain carries TRBV7-9 and TRBJ1-2, with D perhaps TRBD1 (6 bases). This CDR3 region has 15 residues. Germline V lookup: CDR1 SEHNR, CDR2 FQNEAQ (reference sequence). Trimming removed 3 bases from V and 7 bases from J, with 18 bases in between.

The chain employs TRBV7-2 and TRBJ2-1; a possible D gene is TRBD2 (6 bases). Germline V CDR1 and CDR2: SGHTA, FQGNSA. The length of the CDR3 is 15 residues. Trimming took off 5 bases at V and 2 bases at J, with 13 bases between the two ends. The CDR3 DNA is TGTGCCAGCAGCCTTAGCGGTTCGACCTACAATGAGCAGTTCTTC. Amino acid sequence: CASSLSGSTYNEQFF.

The chain carries TRBV9 and TRBJ2-3; maybe TRBD2 (5 bases). The ends were cut back, 0 bases at V and 2 bases at J, with 13 bases in the middle. The CDR3 sequence is 16 residues long. The germline V gene encodes CDR1 SGDLS and CDR2 YYNGEE. CDR3 protein: CASSVGAASFTDTQYF. In nucleotides, the CDR3 is TGTGCCAGCAGCGTAGGAGCGGCAAGCTTCACAGATACGCAGTATTTT.

The chain combines TRBV19 with TRBJ1-2, with 9 bases lining up with TRBD1. V gave up 5 bases and J gave up 5 bases; unmatched junction bases: 9. The CDR3 runs 15 residues. The germline gives CDR1 LNHDA, CDR2 SQIVND (reference sequence). For the CDR3, the DNA is TGTGCCAGTAGTGCAACCGGGACAGGGAGATATGGCTACACCTTC. This encodes CASSATGTGRYGYTF.

This sequence joins TRBV28 and TRBJ2-3, with 7 bases that match TRBD1. There are 15 residues in the CDR3. The J segment lost 6 bases and the V segment lost 5 bases, leaving 11 bases of the junction unmatched. Germline CDR1 MDHEN, CDR2 SYDVKM. The CDR3 loop reads CASSGGPGGGDTQYF. The CDR3 DNA sequence: TGTGCCAGCAGTGGTGGCCCAGGGGGTGGGGATACGCAGTATTTT.

Here the CDR3 DNA reads TGCAGTGCTAGTAGAGGACTAGCGGGGCACAATGAGCAGTTCTTC. It translates to CSASRGLAGHNEQFF. This chain links TRBV20-1 with TRBJ2-1; 12 positions match TRBD2. The germline gives CDR1 DFQATT, CDR2 SNEGSKA (reference sequence). Trimming removed 3 bases from V and 5 bases from J; junction bases left unmatched: 5. The CDR3 is 15 amino acids.

The CDR3 DNA is TGTGCCAGCACCTCCTCGGGGTCTAACTATGGCTACACCTTC. This codes for CASTSSGSNYGYTF. The chain combines TRBV7-9 with TRBJ1-2; D not resolved. Germline CDR1 and CDR2: SEHNR and FQNEAQ (reference sequence). This CDR3 has 14 residues. The ends were cut back, 7 bases at V and 0 bases at J, with 12 bases in the middle.

This clone was counted a few times. The rearrangement links TRBV19 to TRBJ2-3, with D possibly being TRBD2 (6 bases). In germline, CDR1 is LNHDA, CDR2 SQIVND (reference sequence). This CDR3 comprises 15 residues. V was pared by 9 bases and J by 6 bases, with 22 bases between. CDR3 loop: CASRVTAGSYDTQYF. CDR3 DNA sequence: TGTGCCAGCCGCGTCACGGCGGGGTCTTATGATACGCAGTATTTT.

The chain couples TRBV30 to TRBJ2-2; 8 nucleotides align to TRBD1. CDR1 and CDR2 (germline): GTSNPN, SVGIG (reference sequence). This CDR3 comprises 14 residues. With 5 bases clipped from V and 3 bases from J, the junction kept 5 bases outside the gene matches. The CDR3 DNA reads TGTGCCTGGGAGACAGGGGCGCACACCGGGGAGCTGTTTTTT. It translates to CAWETGAHTGELFF.

This rearrangement joins TRBV5-6 to TRBJ2-5; perhaps TRBD2 as D (6 bases). The ends were cut back, 4 bases at V and 5 bases at J, with 15 bases in the middle. The germline CDR1 and CDR2 sequences are SGHDT and YYEEEE. The CDR3 extends over 14 amino acids. CDR3 in amino acids: CASSRGLLQETQYF. CDR3 nucleotides: TGTGCCAGCAGCAGGGGACTCCTGCAGGAGACCCAGTACTTC.

The rearrangement joins TRBV6-5 to TRBJ1-5; D gene ambiguous. This CDR3 is built from 13 residues. Trimming pared 5 bases from V and 2 bases from J, leaving 7 bases between. Germline CDR1 is MNHEY and CDR2 is SVGAGI. The CDR3 is CASSNAGNQPQHF. CDR3 DNA: TGTGCCAGCAGTAACGCGGGCAATCAGCCCCAGCATTTT.

CDR3 DNA: TGTGCCAGCAGCTTGGGGTCGAGGGGGTCGAACACCGGGGAGCTGTTTTTT. Translated: CASSLGSRGSNTGELFF. The chain recombines TRBV5-6 with TRBJ2-2, with TRBD1 as a possible D gene (6 bases). This CDR3 contains 17 residues. In germline, CDR1 is SGHDT, CDR2 YYEEEE. The germline V and J ends were trimmed by 0 bases and 0 bases, with 12 bases remaining between them. The variable domain in full, with the rest retrieved from reference TRBV5-6 and TRBJ2-2, is DAGVTQSPTHLIKTRGQQVTLRCSPKSGHDTVSWYQQALGQGPQFIFQYYEEEERQRGNFPDRFSGHQFPNYSSELNVNALLLGDSALYLCASSLGSRGSNTGELFFGEGSRLTVL.

This clone showed up just once. The V and J genes are TRBV3-1 (or the pseudogene TRBV3-2) and TRBJ1-1; weak D call: TRBD1 (5 bases). Germline CDR1 and CDR2: LGHDT and YNNKEL (reference sequence). With 5 bases removed from V and 4 bases from J, the gap between germline ends came to 20 bases. The CDR3 loop spans 16 amino acids. The CDR3 reads CASSDYGAGGSTEAFF. In nucleotides, the CDR3 is TGTGCCAGCAGCGATTACGGGGCCGGGGGAAGCACTGAAGCTTTCTTT.